The rows below give T cell receptor beta chains drawn from one sample of a study of CD8 T cells in Susac syndrome. MiXCR was run by TCRdb on the immunoSEQ multiplex PCR reads, yielding one entry per CDR3 protein. The table lists approximately 83,000 distinct CDR3 sequences, 94% of them singletons. Sequencing was carried out using CD8+ T cells from PBMCs. The receptors originated from a human donor with Susac syndrome. Each CDR3 is given with its conserved first and last residue. D genes are given only for firm matches. The listing skips clone size in some rows; elsewhere it reads once, few, many or a size class.

TRBJ2-7	TRBV7-9	.	.	TGTGCCAGCAGCCACCGGACTGAGTACGAGCAGTACTTC	CASSHRTEYEQYF
TRBJ2-2	TRBV3-1	.	.	TGTGCCAGCAGCAACTATGGCGGGGAGCTGTTTTTT	CASSNYGGELFF
TRBJ2-1	TRBV27	TRBD1	.	TGTGCCAGCAGTAAGACAGGGGGCTGGGATGAGCAGTTCTTC	CASSKTGGWDEQFF
TRBJ2-5	TRBV5-5	.	.	TGTGCCAGCAGCTTGCCCCTGACTCAAGAGACCCAGTACTTC	CASSLPLTQETQYF
TRBJ1-2	TRBV30	.	.	TGTGCCACGCCTGCTCCGGCAGGAAAGTTCTATGGCTACACCTTC	CATPAPAGKFYGYTF
TRBJ1-1	TRBV5-8	.	.	TGTGCCAGCAGCCCGACAAGTGAAGCTTTCTTT	CASSPTSEAFF
TRBJ2-1	TRBV29-1	TRBD1	.	TGCAGCGTTGCGACAGGGGAATACAATGAGCAGTTCTTC	CSVATGEYNEQFF
TRBJ2-3	TRBV12-3/TRBV12-4	.	.	TGTGCCAGCGAATGGGTGCTGCCAGATACGCAGTATTTT	CASEWVLPDTQYF
TRBJ2-1	TRBV15	.	.	TGTGCCACCAGCAGAGGGGGGGCCACGGGCAATGAGCAGTTCTTC	CATSRGGATGNEQFF
TRBJ2-5	TRBV20-1	TRBD1	once	TGCAGTGCTAGGGATACAGGGGAGCCACAAGAGACCCAGTACTTC	CSARDTGEPQETQYF
TRBJ2-2	TRBV19	TRBD2	.	TGTGCCAGTAGTCCCCGACTAGCGGGAATGACGACGGATGCCGGGGAGCTGTTTTTT	CASSPRLAGMTTDAGELFF
TRBJ2-5	TRBV15	TRBD1	.	TGTGCCACCAGCAGAGGGGGGACAGGGGGCCTCACCACAAGGCCCCTTCGAGAGACCCAGTACTTC	CATSRGGTGGLTTRPLRETQYF
TRBJ2-3	TRBV28	TRBD2	.	TGTGCCAGCAGTTTGATTAGCGGGAGGGCCGCAGATACGCAGTATTTT	CASSLISGRAADTQYF
TRBJ2-5	TRBV25-1	.	.	TGTGCCAGCAGTGAATATCTCTCCGGGGAGACCCAGTACTTC	CASSEYLSGETQYF
TRBJ2-5	TRBV3-1	.	.	TGTGCCAGCAGCCAACGCGGCGAGACCCAGTACTTC	CASSQRGETQYF
TRBJ2-5	TRBV29-1	.	.	TGCAGCGTTGACTTGGGGTCCGGCCAAGAGACCCAGTACTTC	CSVDLGSGQETQYF
TRBJ1-1	TRBV20-1	.	.	TGCAGTGCTAGAGATCTCGATGGGACTGAAGCTTTCTTT	CSARDLDGTEAFF
TRBJ1-2	TRBV6-5	.	.	TGTGCCAGCTTTCGTAGCAGGTCGCATGGCTACACCTTC	CASFRSRSHGYTF
TRBJ2-1	TRBV29-1	.	.	TGCAGCGTTGAGGGGGGGCACTCAAGGGCCAATGAGCAGTTCTTC	CSVEGGHSRANEQFF
TRBJ2-7	TRBV7-8	TRBD1	.	TGTGCCAGCAGCTCGGGGGTCCCGGGACAGGGGGATTACGAGCAGTACTTC	CASSSGVPGQGDYEQYF
TRBJ2-3	TRBV24-1	TRBD2	.	TGTGCCACGAGTAAGACTAGCGGGTTCGCAGATACGCAGTATTTT	CATSKTSGFADTQYF
TRBJ1-1	TRBV30	.	.	TGTGCCTGGAGTGTCGACAGGAACACTGAAGCTTTCTTT	CAWSVDRNTEAFF
TRBJ1-6	TRBV7-9	TRBD1	.	TGTGCCAGCAGCGACGGACAGGGGGATTCACCCCTCCACTTT	CASSDGQGDSPLHF
TRBJ2-1	TRBV19	TRBD1	.	TGTGCCAGTACCTTGGCCGGGACAGGGTACTACAATGAGCAGTTCTTC	CASTLAGTGYYNEQFF
TRBJ1-1	TRBV3-1	.	once	TGTGCCAGCAGCCACAGGGATATGAACACTGAAGCTTTCTTT	CASSHRDMNTEAFF
TRBJ2-1	TRBV28	TRBD2	.	TGTGCCAGCAGTTTACCTACCGGGACTAGCGGGAGAGGGCATGAGCAGTTCTTC	CASSLPTGTSGRGHEQFF
TRBJ2-1	TRBV12-3/TRBV12-4	TRBD2	.	TGTGCCAGCAGTTTGTTTAGCGGGAGTGAGTTGGGGATGTACAATGAGCAGTTCTTC	CASSLFSGSELGMYNEQFF
TRBJ2-3	TRBV9	TRBD2	.	TGTGCCAGCAGCGTAGACGGGAGGATGACAGATACGCAGTATTTT	CASSVDGRMTDTQYF
TRBJ1-2	TRBV9	.	few	TGTGCCAGCAGCGCACCTCGGGGGTTGAAGGACTCTGGCTACACCTTC	CASSAPRGLKDSGYTF
TRBJ2-5	TRBV5-6	TRBD2	.	TGTGCCAGCAGCTTCTGGGACGGGAGGCAAGAGACCCAGTACTTC	CASSFWDGRQETQYF
TRBJ2-3	TRBV9	.	once	TGTGCCAGCAGTCGAGCCCGCCGGGGGAGCACAGATACGCAGTATTTT	CASSRARRGSTDTQYF
TRBJ2-1	TRBV18	.	.	TGTGCCAGCTCAGGCACGACTGGGTACAATGAGCAGTTCTTC	CASSGTTGYNEQFF
TRBJ1-5	TRBV5-6	.	.	TGTGCCAGCAGCTTGGCCGGGGGCAACGGCCAGCCCCAGCATTTT	CASSLAGGNGQPQHF
TRBJ2-7	TRBV4-1	.	.	TGCGCCAGCAGCCAAGATAGACAGAACCCAGCCTACGAGCAGTACTTC	CASSQDRQNPAYEQYF
TRBJ2-1	TRBV19	TRBD2	.	TGTGCCAGTAAGGGACTAGCGAACAATGAGCAGTTCTTC	CASKGLANNEQFF
TRBJ1-2	TRBV9	TRBD1	.	TGTGCCAGCAGCGTGGACAGGGGAGATGGCTACACCTTC	CASSVDRGDGYTF
TRBJ2-5	TRBV5-1	.	.	TGCGCCAGCAGCTTGGAGGCAGGGGATGAGACCCAGTACTTC	CASSLEAGDETQYF
TRBJ2-1	TRBV3-1	.	.	TGTGCCAGCAGCCAAGATTTGGCTTCCTACAATGAGCAGTTCTTC	CASSQDLASYNEQFF
TRBJ2-1	TRBV4-2	.	.	TGTGCCAGTCAGAGCATTAGCTCCTACAATGAGCAGTTCTTC	CASQSISSYNEQFF
TRBJ1-4	TRBV5-6	.	once	TGTGCCAGCAGCTTGGGCGACAGAGGAAATGAAAAACTGTTTTTT	CASSLGDRGNEKLFF
TRBJ2-1	TRBV10-3	TRBD1	.	TGTGCCATCAGTGAGTCGGGACAGGGTGGATTAGAGCAGTTCTTC	CAISESGQGGLEQFF